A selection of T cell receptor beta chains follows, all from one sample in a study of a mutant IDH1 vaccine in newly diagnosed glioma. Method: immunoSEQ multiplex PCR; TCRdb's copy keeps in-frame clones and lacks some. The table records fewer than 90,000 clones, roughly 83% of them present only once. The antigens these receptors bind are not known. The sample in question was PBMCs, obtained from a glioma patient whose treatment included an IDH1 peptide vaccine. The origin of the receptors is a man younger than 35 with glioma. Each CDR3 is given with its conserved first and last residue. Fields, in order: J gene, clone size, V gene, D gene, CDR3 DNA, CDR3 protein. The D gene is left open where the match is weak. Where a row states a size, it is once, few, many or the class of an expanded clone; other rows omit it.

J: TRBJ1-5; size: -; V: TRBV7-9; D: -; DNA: TGTGCCAGCAGCTTATACGCGGGGGAAGGTAGGCAGCCCCAGCATTTT; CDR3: CASSLYAGEGRQPQHF
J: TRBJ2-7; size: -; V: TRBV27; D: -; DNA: TGTGCCAGCAGTTTAAGGGCCAGTACAACTAGGAGTGGAGAGCAGTACTTC; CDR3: CASSLRASTTRSGEQYF
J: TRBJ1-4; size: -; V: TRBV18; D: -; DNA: TGTGCCAGCTCACAGGATCGGAAAAAACTGTTTTTT; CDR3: CASSQDRKKLFF
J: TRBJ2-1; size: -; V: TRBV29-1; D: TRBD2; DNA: TGCAGCGTTGAAGGTACTAGCGGGGGGGTGGCCTACAATGAGCAGTTCTTC; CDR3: CSVEGTSGGVAYNEQFF
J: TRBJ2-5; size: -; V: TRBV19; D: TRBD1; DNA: TGTGCCAGTACCCCGGGACAGGGGGCGGGAGAGACCCAGTACTTC; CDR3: CASTPGQGAGETQYF
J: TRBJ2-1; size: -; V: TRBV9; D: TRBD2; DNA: TGTGCCAGCAGCGTGATGTCTAGCGGGACCTCCTACAATGAGCAGTTCTTC; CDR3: CASSVMSSGTSYNEQFF
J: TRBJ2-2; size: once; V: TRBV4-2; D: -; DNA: TGTGCCAGCAGCCAAGAAGGGGGATACACCGGGGAGCTGTTTTTT; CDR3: CASSQEGGYTGELFF
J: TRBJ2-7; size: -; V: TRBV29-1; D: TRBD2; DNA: TGCAGCGTTGGGTCTAGCGGGATAGTCTACGAGCAGTACTTC; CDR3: CSVGSSGIVYEQYF
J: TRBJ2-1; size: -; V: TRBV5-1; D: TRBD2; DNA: TGCGCCAGCAGCTTGGTGCCAGTCCCCGGGACTAGCGGGGGGAATGAGCAGTTCTTC; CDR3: CASSLVPVPGTSGGNEQFF
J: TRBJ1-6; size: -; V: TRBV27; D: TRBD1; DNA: TGTGCCAGCAGTTGGGGACAGGGGGGTTCACCCCTCCACTTT; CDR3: CASSWGQGGSPLHF
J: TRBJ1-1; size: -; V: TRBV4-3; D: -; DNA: TGCGCCAGCAGCCACAGGGACTTCACTGAAGCTTTCTTT; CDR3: CASSHRDFTEAFF
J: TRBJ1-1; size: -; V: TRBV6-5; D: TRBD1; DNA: TGTGCCAGCCTGGACAGGGCGGACACTGAAGCTTTCTTT; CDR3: CASLDRADTEAFF
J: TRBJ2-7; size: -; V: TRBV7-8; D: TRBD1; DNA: TGTGCCAGCAGCTTAAACAGGGGGTCTTACTACGAGCAGTACTTC; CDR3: CASSLNRGSYYEQYF
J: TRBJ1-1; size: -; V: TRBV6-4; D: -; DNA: TGTGCCAGCAGCCAAACATTGAACACTGAAGCTTTCTTT; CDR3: CASSQTLNTEAFF
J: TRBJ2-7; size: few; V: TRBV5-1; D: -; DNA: TGCGCCAGCAGCTTGGACTGGAGCTCCTACGAGCAGTACTTC; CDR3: CASSLDWSSYEQYF
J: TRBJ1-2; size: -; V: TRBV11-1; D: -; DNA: TGTGCCAGCAGCCTCGACAGGATCTATGGCTACACCTTC; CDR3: CASSLDRIYGYTF
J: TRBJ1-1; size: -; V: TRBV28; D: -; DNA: TGTGCCAGCAGTAAAGCCACGGAGGGGGGGAACACTGAAGCTTTCTTT; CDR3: CASSKATEGGNTEAFF
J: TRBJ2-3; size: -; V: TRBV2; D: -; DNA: TGTGCCAGCAGGGAAGGGTTTTCTGCAGATACGCAGTATTTT; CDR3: CASREGFSADTQYF
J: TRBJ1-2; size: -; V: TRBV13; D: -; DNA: TGTGCCAGCAGGCAAACAGGGAGGAGCGGCTACACCTTC; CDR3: CASRQTGRSGYTF
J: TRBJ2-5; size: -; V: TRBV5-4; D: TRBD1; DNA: TGTGCCAGCAGCGCCCCCGGACAGGGGGAGGAGGAGACCCAGTACTTC; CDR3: CASSAPGQGEEETQYF
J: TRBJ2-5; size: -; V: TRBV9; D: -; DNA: TGTGCCAGCACGCTCTCCCCGCGGGTCAGCGAGACCCAGTACTTC; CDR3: CASTLSPRVSETQYF
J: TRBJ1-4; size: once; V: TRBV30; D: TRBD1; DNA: TGTGCCTGGAGTGTAAGGGGGACAGGGGAGAAAGAAAAACTGTTTTTT; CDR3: CAWSVRGTGEKEKLFF
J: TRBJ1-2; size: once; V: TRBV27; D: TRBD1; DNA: TGTGCCAGCAGACCGGGACAGGAGTCCTATGGCTACACCTTC; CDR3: CASRPGQESYGYTF
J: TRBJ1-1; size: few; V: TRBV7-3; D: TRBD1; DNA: TGTGCCAGCATGGACAGGAGGAACACTGAAGCTTTCTTT; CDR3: CASMDRRNTEAFF
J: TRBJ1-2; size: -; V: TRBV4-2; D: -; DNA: TGTGCCAGCAGCCAGCTCACACCGGGACCAGGCCTCGGCTACACCTTC; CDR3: CASSQLTPGPGLGYTF
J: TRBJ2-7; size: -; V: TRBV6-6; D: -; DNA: TGTGCCAGCAGTTACGGGGCGAGCTCCTACGAGCAGTACTTC; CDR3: CASSYGASSYEQYF
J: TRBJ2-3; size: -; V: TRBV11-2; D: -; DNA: TGTGCCAGCAGCACAGGGACCCGCACAGATACGCAGTATTTT; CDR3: CASSTGTRTDTQYF
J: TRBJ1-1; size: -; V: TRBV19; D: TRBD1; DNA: TGTGCCAGTAATGACAGGGGGTGGTCGAGGGACACTGAAGCTTTCTTT; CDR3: CASNDRGWSRDTEAFF
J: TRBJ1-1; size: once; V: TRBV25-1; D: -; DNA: TGTGCCAGCAGCCTCACGGGAGCGAACACTGAAGCTTTCTTT; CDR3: CASSLTGANTEAFF
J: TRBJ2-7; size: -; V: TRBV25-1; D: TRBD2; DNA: TGTGCCAGCAGTGAAGTAGCGGGGCTAGCGGTCTACGAGCAGTACTTC; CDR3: CASSEVAGLAVYEQYF
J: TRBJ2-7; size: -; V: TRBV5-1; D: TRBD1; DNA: TGCGCCAGCAGCCTTTCATTAGGGGGCATAGACGAGCAGTACTTC; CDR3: CASSLSLGGIDEQYF
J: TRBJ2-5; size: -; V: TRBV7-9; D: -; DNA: TGTGCCAGCAGCCGGGGCGGGTCGGAGACCCAGTACTTC; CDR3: CASSRGGSETQYF
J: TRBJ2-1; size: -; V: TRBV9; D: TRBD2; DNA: TGTGCCAGCAGCGTAGTAGAGGTAGCGGGAGGGAGCTCCTACAATGAGCAGTTCTTC; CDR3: CASSVVEVAGGSSYNEQFF
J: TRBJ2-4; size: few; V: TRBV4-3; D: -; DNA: TGCGCCAGCAGCCAAGTAAATTGGCCAGGGGACATTCAGTACTTC; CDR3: CASSQVNWPGDIQYF
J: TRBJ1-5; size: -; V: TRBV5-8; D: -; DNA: TGTGCCAGCAGCGCGGGGGAAAGTAGCAATCAGCCCCAGCATTTT; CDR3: CASSAGESSNQPQHF
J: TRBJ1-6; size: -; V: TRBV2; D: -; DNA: TGTGCCAGCAGTGAAGCAGGGACGGAATATAATTCACCCCTCCACTTT; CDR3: CASSEAGTEYNSPLHF
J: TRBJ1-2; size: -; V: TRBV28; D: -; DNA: TGTGCCAGCAGTTTCTTAGGACCCACTTGGGGTGGCTACACCTTC; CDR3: CASSFLGPTWGGYTF
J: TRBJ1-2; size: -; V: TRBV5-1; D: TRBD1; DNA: TGCGCCAGCAGCTTGGGACAGGGAAACTATGGCTACACCTTC; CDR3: CASSLGQGNYGYTF
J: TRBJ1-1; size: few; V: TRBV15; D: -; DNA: TGTGCCACCAGCAGAGATCTGCTGGGGAGCGCTGAAGCTTTCTTT; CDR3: CATSRDLLGSAEAFF
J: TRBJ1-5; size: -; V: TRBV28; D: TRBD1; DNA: TGTGCCAGCAGTTTGGGACAGTACAATCAGCCCCAGCATTTT; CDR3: CASSLGQYNQPQHF
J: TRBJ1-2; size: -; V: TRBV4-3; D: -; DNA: TGCGCCAGCAGCCGTTCCAATTACGGTGAGGGCTACACCTTC; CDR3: CASSRSNYGEGYTF
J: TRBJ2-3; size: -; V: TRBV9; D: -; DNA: TGTGCCAGCAGCGTGAACCCTGGAGGGCCAGATACGCAGTATTTT; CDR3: CASSVNPGGPDTQYF
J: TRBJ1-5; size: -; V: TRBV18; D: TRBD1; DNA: TGTGCCAGCTCACCAAATACAGGGGGCGCACAGCCCCAGCATTTT; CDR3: CASSPNTGGAQPQHF
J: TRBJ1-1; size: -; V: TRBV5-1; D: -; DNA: TGCGCCAGCAGCTTGGGAGTATACACTGAAGCTTTCTTT; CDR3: CASSLGVYTEAFF
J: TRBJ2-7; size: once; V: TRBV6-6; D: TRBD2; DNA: TGTGCCAGCAGAAGACTAGCGGGAGTGTACGAGCAGTACTTC; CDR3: CASRRLAGVYEQYF
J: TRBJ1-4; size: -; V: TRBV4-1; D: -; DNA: TGCGCCAGCAGCCAAGATAAAGGACTCACTAATGAAAAACTGTTTTTT; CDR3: CASSQDKGLTNEKLFF
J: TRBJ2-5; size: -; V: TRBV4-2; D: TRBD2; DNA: TGTGCCAGCAGCCACCGGACGGGGGGGACCCAGTACTTC; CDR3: CASSHRTGGTQYF
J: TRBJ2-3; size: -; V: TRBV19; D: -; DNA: TGTGCCAGTAGCTTGGCAGGCCGAACAGGCACAGATACGCAGTATTTT; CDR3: CASSLAGRTGTDTQYF